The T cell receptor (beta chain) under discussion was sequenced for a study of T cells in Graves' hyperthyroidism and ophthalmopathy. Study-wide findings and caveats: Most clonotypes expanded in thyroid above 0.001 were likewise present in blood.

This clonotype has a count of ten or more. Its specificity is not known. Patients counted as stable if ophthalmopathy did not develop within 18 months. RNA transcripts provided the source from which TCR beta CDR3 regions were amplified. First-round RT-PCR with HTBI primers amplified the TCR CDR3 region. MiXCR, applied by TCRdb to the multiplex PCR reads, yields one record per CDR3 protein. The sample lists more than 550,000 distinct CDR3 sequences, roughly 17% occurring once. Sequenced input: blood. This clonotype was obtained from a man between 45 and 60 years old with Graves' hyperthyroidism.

Here the CDR3 DNA reads TGTGCCAGCACCGCTTTCGAGACAGACTATAATTCACCCCTCCACTTT. Its translation: CASTAFETDYNSPLHF. The chain links TRBV2 to TRBJ1-6; possibly TRBD1 for D (5 bases). The V gene lost 7 bases and the J gene lost 3 bases, with 16 bases spanning the gap. Per the germline V gene, CDR1 is SNHLY and CDR2 is FYNNEI. The length of the CDR3 is 16 residues.